This T cell receptor (beta chain) emerged from a study of T-cell memory formation after mild COVID-19. Overall study: TCR clusters showed largely donor specificity. Study-wide results and limits: Prior to infection, memory already included some responding clones, suggesting cross-reactive memory joined. Second-wave clones with a day 37 peak had unconfirmed SARS-CoV-2 specificity.

From germline, CDR1 is SGHVS and CDR2 FQNEAQ. The CDR3 is 16 amino acids. Trimming at V came to 1 base and at J to 5 bases, leaving 9 bases not matched to a gene. This clonotype was found a few times. As yet, its antigen is unknown. Using its own MiXCR run on the 5' RACE reads, TCRdb lists one record per CDR3 protein. The sample gives around 340,000 distinct CDR3 sequences, 15% of which show up once; 20% to 25% is in the top ten. The chain recombines TRBV7-8 with TRBJ1-1, with 8 positions matching TRBD1. This TCR was recovered from a man aged 18 to 30 who had mild COVID-19 (a few samples of this study predate the infection). Cell type and time point are not known. The sample was PBMCs or a T cell subset sorted from them (not recorded which). CDR3 in DNA: TGTGCCAGCAGCTTAGGGCAGGGGGCGTTGGGAACTGAAGCTTTCTTT. It yields the protein CASSLGQGALGTEAFF.